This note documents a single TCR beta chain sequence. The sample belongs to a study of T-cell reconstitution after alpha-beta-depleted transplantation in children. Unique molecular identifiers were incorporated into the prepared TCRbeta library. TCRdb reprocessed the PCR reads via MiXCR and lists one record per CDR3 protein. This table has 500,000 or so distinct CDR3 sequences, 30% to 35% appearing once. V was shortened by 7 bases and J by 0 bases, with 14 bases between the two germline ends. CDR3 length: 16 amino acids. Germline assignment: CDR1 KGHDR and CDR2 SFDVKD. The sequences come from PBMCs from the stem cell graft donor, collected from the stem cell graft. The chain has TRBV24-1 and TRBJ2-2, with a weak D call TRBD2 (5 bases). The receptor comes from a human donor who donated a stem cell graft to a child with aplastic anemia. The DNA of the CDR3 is TGTGCCACCAGAACGGGTGGAGGCACGAACACCGGGGAGCTGTTTTTT. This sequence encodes CATRTGGGTNTGELFF.